These T cell receptor beta chains were read from a single sample in a study of a mutant IDH1 vaccine in newly diagnosed glioma. TCRdb's table, derived via immunoSEQ multiplex PCR, lists solely in-frame clones and lacks some. The sample includes 120,000 or so clones, about four fifths of them seen just once. These TCRs are of unknown antigen specificity. The sample here was PBMCs, taken from a glioma patient whose treatment included an IDH1 peptide vaccine. The receptors come from a middle-aged man with glioma. Each CDR3 is given with its conserved first and last residue. The D gene is left open where the match is weak. Some rows have no size entry. The others give once, few or many, or a class for an expanded clone.

j_call clone_size d_call v_call cdr3_aa cdr3_nt
TRBJ2-1 - - TRBV11-1 CASSLVSGSAEQFF TGTGCCAGCAGCTTGGTTTCGGGTTCGGCTGAGCAGTTCTTC
TRBJ1-2 - - TRBV30 CAWTGPEYAYTF TGTGCCTGGACCGGGCCAGAGTATGCCTACACCTTC
TRBJ1-5 - - TRBV28 CASSLVLRSNQPQHF TGTGCCAGCAGTTTAGTGCTCCGGAGCAATCAGCCCCAGCATTTT
TRBJ1-5 few - TRBV27 CASSPRWTLDNQPQHF TGTGCCAGCAGTCCCAGATGGACGCTAGACAATCAGCCCCAGCATTTT
TRBJ2-7 - - TRBV30 CAWSSVSSYEQYF TGTGCCTGGAGTAGCGTCAGCTCCTACGAGCAGTACTTC
TRBJ1-5 once - TRBV15 CATSKFIELGNQPQHF TGTGCCACCAGCAAATTTATAGAATTAGGCAATCAGCCCCAGCATTTT
TRBJ2-3 - - TRBV29-1 CSVHRAGSLPDTQYF TGCAGCGTCCATAGGGCGGGCTCACTGCCGGATACGCAGTATTTT
TRBJ1-2 many TRBD1 TRBV9 CASSVGTGIYGYTF TGTGCCAGCAGCGTAGGGACAGGGATATATGGCTACACCTTC
TRBJ2-3 - TRBD2 TRBV4-3 CASRAKIRGADTQYF TGCGCCAGCCGAGCCAAGATCCGGGGGGCAGATACGCAGTATTTT
TRBJ1-5 - TRBD1 TRBV28 CASSHLDRTNQPQHF TGTGCCAGCAGTCACTTGGACAGGACCAATCAGCCCCAGCATTTT
TRBJ1-5 few - TRBV5-1 CASSSTGISNQPQHF TGCGCCAGCAGCTCCACAGGGATTAGCAATCAGCCCCAGCATTTT
TRBJ2-1 - TRBD2 TRBV5-1 CASSRASGRDEQFF TGCGCCAGCAGCCGGGCTAGCGGGCGGGATGAGCAGTTCTTC
TRBJ2-3 - - TRBV29-1 CSVGGSRDTQYF TGCAGCGTGGGGGGTAGCAGAGATACGCAGTATTTT
TRBJ1-4 - - TRBV6-5 CASSVLEGEKLFF TGTGCCAGCAGTGTGCTTGAAGGGGAAAAACTGTTTTTT
TRBJ2-1 - - TRBV4-3 CASSHSGDYNEQFF TGCGCCAGCAGCCATAGCGGCGACTACAATGAGCAGTTCTTC
TRBJ1-4 once - TRBV7-2 CASSLGDAREKLFF TGTGCCAGCAGCTTAGGGGACGCTAGAGAAAAACTGTTTTTT
TRBJ2-6 few - TRBV28 CASSLVREANVLTF TGTGCCAGCAGTTTGGTAAGGGAGGCCAACGTCCTGACTTTC
TRBJ2-1 - TRBD2 TRBV2 CASSEEGLAGGEQFF TGTGCCAGCAGTGAAGAGGGACTAGCGGGTGGTGAGCAGTTCTTC
TRBJ2-2 - TRBD1 TRBV10-3 CASGQGTYTGELFF TGTGCCAGCGGACAGGGTACTTACACCGGGGAGCTGTTTTTT
TRBJ2-5 - - TRBV15 CASETQYF TGTGCCTCAGAGACCCAGTACTTC
TRBJ1-2 - - TRBV5-1 CASSLEGLGYTF TGCGCCAGCAGCTTGGAGGGGCTGGGCTACACCTTC
TRBJ2-1 - TRBD1 TRBV28 CASIASPGQGVLNEQFF TGTGCCAGCATCGCCTCCCCCGGACAGGGAGTTCTCAATGAGCAGTTCTTC
TRBJ2-3 - - TRBV6-1 CASSLESEGTQYF TGTGCCAGCAGCTTAGAGTCCGAGGGGACGCAGTATTTT
TRBJ2-3 - - TRBV6-5 CASWAAVSTDTQYF TGTGCCAGCTGGGCGGCGGTTAGCACAGATACGCAGTATTTT
TRBJ1-1 few - TRBV6-4 CASSDSNSGITEAFF TGTGCCAGCAGTGACTCGAATTCGGGGATTACTGAAGCTTTCTTT
TRBJ1-1 - - TRBV19 CASRRGTEAFF TGTGCCAGTAGACGAGGCACTGAAGCTTTCTTT
TRBJ1-5 - - TRBV4-3 CASSQDPSIGQPQHF TGCGCCAGCAGCCAAGATCCCAGTATAGGTCAGCCCCAGCATTTT
TRBJ2-1 few - TRBV10-3 CAISGLGVGNEQFF TGTGCCATCAGTGGACTCGGGGTAGGGAATGAGCAGTTCTTC
TRBJ2-7 - - TRBV7-9 CASSEGNRDEQYF TGTGCCAGCAGCGAAGGGAACAGGGACGAGCAGTACTTC
TRBJ2-7 - - TRBV5-1 CASSFRGSYEQYF TGCGCCAGCAGCTTTCGGGGTAGCTACGAGCAGTACTTC
TRBJ2-7 once - TRBV28 CASTGQYEQYF TGTGCCAGCACCGGACAATACGAGCAGTACTTC
TRBJ2-1 few - TRBV30 CAWSVRPGTPRNEQFF TGTGCCTGGAGTGTACGACCAGGCACACCTCGCAATGAGCAGTTCTTC
TRBJ2-7 few - TRBV11-2 CASSLSQRQYF TGTGCCAGCAGCTTATCGCAGAGGCAGTACTTC
TRBJ1-2 - - TRBV27 CASSSEVRRVDGYTF TGTGCCAGCAGTTCGGAGGTCCGCCGGGTTGATGGCTACACCTTC
TRBJ2-7 - - TRBV28 CASSHSRGNSYEQYF TGTGCCAGCAGTCATAGTCGGGGGAACTCCTACGAGCAGTACTTC